The following is a T cell receptor beta chain sequence with its context. The sample is drawn from a study of CD8+ T cells in alopecia areata. The CDR3 is 17 residues long. Germline assignment: CDR1 SGHTA and CDR2 FQGTGA. The J segment lost 2 bases and the V segment lost 5 bases, leaving 10 bases of the junction unmatched. This sample's treatment: oral pan-JAK inhibitor, 5-10 mg twice daily. Researchers gathered lesional scalp punch biopsies and peripheral blood from patients with alopecia areata. RNA, once extracted, was reverse transcribed into cDNA for use as the sequencing template. Only in-frame clones appear in the TCRdb table, and some are missing; sequencing was by immunoSEQ multiplex PCR. The sample shows around 97,000 clones, 70% to 90% of them seen only once.

Specimen: CD8+ T cells sorted from blood, collected at approximately week 34, from a patient treated with tofacitinib. This receptor was identified in a human donor with alopecia areata. This rearrangement joins TRBV7-3 to TRBJ2-3, with 10 bases that match TRBD2. The CDR3 DNA follows: TGTGCCAGCAGCCTCCGTGGACTAGCGGAAAACACAGATACGCAGTATTTT. It encodes CASSLRGLAENTDTQYF.